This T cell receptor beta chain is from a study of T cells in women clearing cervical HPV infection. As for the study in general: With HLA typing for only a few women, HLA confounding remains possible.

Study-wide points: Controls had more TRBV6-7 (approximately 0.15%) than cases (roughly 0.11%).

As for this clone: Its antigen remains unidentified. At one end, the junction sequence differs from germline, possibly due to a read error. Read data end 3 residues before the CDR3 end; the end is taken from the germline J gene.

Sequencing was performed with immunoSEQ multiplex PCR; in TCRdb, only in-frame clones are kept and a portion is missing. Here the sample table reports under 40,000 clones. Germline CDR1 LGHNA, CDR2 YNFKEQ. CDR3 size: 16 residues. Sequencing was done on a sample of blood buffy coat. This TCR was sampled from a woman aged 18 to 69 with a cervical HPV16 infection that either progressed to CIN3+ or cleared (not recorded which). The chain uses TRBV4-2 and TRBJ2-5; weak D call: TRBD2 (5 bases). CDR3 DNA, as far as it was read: TGCGCCAGCAGCCTGTATGCGGACGGCACGGGGGAGACC. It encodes CASSLYADGTGET. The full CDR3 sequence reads CASSLYADGTGETQYF.